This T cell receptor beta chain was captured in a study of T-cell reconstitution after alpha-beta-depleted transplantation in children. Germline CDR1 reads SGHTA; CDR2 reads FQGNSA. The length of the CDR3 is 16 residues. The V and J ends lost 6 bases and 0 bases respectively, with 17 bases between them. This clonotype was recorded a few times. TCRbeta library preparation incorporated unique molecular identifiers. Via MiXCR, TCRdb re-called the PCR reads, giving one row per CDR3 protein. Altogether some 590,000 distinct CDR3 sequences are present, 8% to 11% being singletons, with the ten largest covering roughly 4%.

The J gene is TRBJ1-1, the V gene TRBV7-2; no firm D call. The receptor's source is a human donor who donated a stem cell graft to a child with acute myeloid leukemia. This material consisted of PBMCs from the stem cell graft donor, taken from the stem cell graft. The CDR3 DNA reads TGTGCCAGCAGTCTCGGCCGAGGCAGACTGAACACTGAAGCTTTCTTT. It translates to CASSLGRGRLNTEAFF.